The 10 T cell receptor beta chains below were found in one sample sequenced in a study of T cells expressing NK-cell markers. One entry per CDR3 protein, without DNA, is what TCRdb gives after re-calling the 5' RACE reads. In all, the sample yields about 5,000 distinct CDR3 sequences. Sequencing input: blood T cells: a sorted CD56 or NKG2C T cell subset, CD4+ or CD8+ T cells, or bulk PBMC T cells (not recorded which). The receptors shown here come from a man aged 18 to 29 in good health.

This clonotype is medium-sized (0.01 to 0.1%) by frequency. This chain connects TRBV11-2 to TRBJ2-5. Per the germline V gene, CDR1 is SGHAT and CDR2 is FQNNGV. The length of the CDR3 is 11 residues. CDR3 protein: CASSLGETQYF.

Considering frequency, this clonotype is medium-sized. The chain carries TRBV11-1 and TRBJ2-1; TCRdb lists TRBD1, though no DNA is available to test this call. The CDR3 is 19 amino acids. Germline lookup yields CDR1 SGHAT and CDR2 FQDESV (reference sequence). CDR3 sequence reads: CASTPGLSVTLSSYNEQFF.

The rearrangement links TRBV10-3 to TRBJ2-2; TCRdb picks TRBD2, but there is no DNA to check that call. There are 14 residues in the CDR3. Germline V lookup: CDR1 ENHRY, CDR2 SYGVKD. CDR3 residues: CAISEEGNTGELFF.

This clonotype registers medium-sized by frequency. The chain links TRBV28 to TRBJ2-1; TCRdb's D call, TRBD2, is unchecked because there is no DNA. The CDR3 is made up of 14 amino acids. Germline CDR1 is MDHEN and CDR2 is SYDVKM. CDR3 residues: CASSLPGTINEQFF.

The chain links TRBV12-3 or TRBV12-4 to TRBJ2-3; the D call from TCRdb, TRBD1, cannot be confirmed without DNA. The CDR3 consists of 13 residues. This chain's CDR3 is CASSPQGPDTQYF.

This clonotype is deemed medium-sized (0.01 to 0.1%) by its frequency. The chain is built from TRBV15 and TRBJ1-2. The CDR3 length is 12 residues. Germline CDR1 LNHNV, CDR2 YYDKDF (reference sequence). CDR3 protein: CATRIHNYGYTF.

Considering frequency, this clonotype is medium-sized. The chain is built from TRBV3-1 and TRBJ2-2. Per germline, CDR1 LGHDT and CDR2 YNNKEL (reference sequence). The CDR3 runs to 13 residues. The CDR3 here is CASSLTNTGELFF.

The chain carries TRBV28 and TRBJ2-7; TCRdb selects TRBD1, and the lack of DNA leaves this call unchecked. This CDR3 comprises 15 residues. Germline lookup yields CDR1 MDHEN and CDR2 SYDVKM. This chain's CDR3 is CASSTTGASSYEQYF.

Considering frequency, this clonotype is medium-sized. V usage is TRBV7-9 and J usage is TRBJ2-1; TCRdb proposes TRBD1, but this gene call is untestable without DNA. The CDR3 is 12 residues long. CDR1 SEHNR and CDR2 FQNEAQ come from the germline V gene (reference sequence). The CDR3 sequence: CASSSLDRAQFF.

The chain uses TRBV10-3 and TRBJ2-1; as DNA is missing, the TRBD2 call by TCRdb cannot be tested. This CDR3 is 14 amino acids long. CDR1 is ENHRY, CDR2 SYGVKD, per germline. CDR3 sequence reads: CAIRELAGEDEQFF.